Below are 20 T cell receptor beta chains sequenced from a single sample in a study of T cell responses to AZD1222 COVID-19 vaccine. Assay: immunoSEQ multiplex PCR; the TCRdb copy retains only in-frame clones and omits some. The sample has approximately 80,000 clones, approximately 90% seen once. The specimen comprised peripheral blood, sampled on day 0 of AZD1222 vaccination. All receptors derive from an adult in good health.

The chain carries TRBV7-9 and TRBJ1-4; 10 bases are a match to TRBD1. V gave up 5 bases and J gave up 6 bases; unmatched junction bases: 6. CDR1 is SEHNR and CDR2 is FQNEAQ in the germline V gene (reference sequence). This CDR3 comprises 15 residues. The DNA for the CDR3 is TGTGCCAGCAGCCAGACAGGGGGCGGCCATGAAAAACTGTTTTTT. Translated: CASSQTGGGHEKLFF.

The CDR3: CASSRTGSGTQYF. The CDR3 region has the DNA TGTGCCAGCAGCCGGACAGGGTCGGGGACCCAGTACTTC. This chain links TRBV5-6 with TRBJ2-5, with TRBD1 identical over 8 bases. Germline V gene lookup returns CDR1 SGHDT and CDR2 YYEEEE. J was trimmed by 7 bases and V by 4 bases; bases with no gene match: 6. This CDR3 spans 13 amino acids.

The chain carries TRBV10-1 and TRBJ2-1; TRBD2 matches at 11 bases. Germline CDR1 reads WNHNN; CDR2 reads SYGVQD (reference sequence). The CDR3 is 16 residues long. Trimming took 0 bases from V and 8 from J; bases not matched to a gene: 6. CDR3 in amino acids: CASSESTSGGEDEQFF. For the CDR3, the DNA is TGCGCCAGCAGTGAGTCTACTAGCGGGGGTGAAGATGAGCAGTTCTTC.

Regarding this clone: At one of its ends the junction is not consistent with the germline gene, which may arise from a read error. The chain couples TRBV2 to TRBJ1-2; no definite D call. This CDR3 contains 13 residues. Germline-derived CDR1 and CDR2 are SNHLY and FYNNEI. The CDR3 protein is CASREDGWDGYTF. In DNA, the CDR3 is TGTGCCAGCAGAGAAGACGGGTGGGATGGCTACACCTTC.

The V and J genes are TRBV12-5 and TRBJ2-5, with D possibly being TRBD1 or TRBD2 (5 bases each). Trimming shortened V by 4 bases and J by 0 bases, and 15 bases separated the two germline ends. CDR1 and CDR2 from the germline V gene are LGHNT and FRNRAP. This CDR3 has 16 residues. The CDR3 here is CASGWGRWGYQETQYF. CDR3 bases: TGTGCTAGTGGTTGGGGACGCTGGGGGTACCAAGAGACCCAGTACTTC.

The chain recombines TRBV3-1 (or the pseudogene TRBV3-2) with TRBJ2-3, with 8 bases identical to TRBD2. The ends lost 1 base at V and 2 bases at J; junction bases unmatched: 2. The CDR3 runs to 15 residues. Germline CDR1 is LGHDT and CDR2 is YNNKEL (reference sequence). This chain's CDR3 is CASSQGLANTDTQYF. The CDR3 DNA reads TGTGCCAGCAGCCAAGGACTAGCGAACACAGATACGCAGTATTTT.

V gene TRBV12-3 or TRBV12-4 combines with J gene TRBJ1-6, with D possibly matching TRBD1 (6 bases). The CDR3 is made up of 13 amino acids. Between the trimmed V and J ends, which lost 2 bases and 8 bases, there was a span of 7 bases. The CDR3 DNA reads TGTGCCAGCAGTTTATACAGGGATTCACCCCTCCACTTT. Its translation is CASSLYRDSPLHF.

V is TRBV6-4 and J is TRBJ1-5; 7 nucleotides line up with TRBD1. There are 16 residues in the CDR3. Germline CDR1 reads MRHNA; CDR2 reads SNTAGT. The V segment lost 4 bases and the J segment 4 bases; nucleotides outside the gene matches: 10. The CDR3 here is CASSGPTGLGNQPQHF. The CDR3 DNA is TGTGCCAGCAGTGGCCCGACAGGGTTGGGGAATCAGCCCCAGCATTTT.

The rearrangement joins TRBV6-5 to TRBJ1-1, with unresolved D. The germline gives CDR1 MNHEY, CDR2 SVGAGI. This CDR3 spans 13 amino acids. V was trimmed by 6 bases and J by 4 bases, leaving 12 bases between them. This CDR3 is CASSPTSPTEAFF. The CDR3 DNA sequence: TGTGCCAGCAGCCCCACCTCCCCCACTGAAGCTTTCTTT.

The CDR3 nucleotides read TGTGCCAGTAGTCCCCCTACAGGGGCCGTTGGCTACACCTTC. As protein: CASSPPTGAVGYTF. This chain joins TRBV19 and TRBJ1-2; TRBD1 matches 7 bases. The CDR3 is 14 residues long. Trimming removed 5 bases from V and 7 bases from J; junction bases left unmatched: 10. The germline gives CDR1 LNHDA, CDR2 SQIVND (reference sequence).

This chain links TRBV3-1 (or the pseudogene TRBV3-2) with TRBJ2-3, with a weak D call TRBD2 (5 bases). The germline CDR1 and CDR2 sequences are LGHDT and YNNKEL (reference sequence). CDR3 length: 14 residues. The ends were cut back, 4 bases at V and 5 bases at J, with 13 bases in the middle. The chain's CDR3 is CASSLSGAEDTQYF. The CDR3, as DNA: TGTGCCAGCAGCCTCTCTGGAGCGGAAGATACGCAGTATTTT.

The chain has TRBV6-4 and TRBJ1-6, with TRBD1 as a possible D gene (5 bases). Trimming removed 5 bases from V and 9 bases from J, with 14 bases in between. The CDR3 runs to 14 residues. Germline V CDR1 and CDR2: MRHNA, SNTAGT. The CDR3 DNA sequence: TGTGCCAGCAGTTCCGGGGACGCCAGTTCACCCCTCCACTTT. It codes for CASSSGDASSPLHF.

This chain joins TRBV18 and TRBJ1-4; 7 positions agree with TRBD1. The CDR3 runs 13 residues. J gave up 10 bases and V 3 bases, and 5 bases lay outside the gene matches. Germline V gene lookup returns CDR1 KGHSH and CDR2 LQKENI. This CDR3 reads CASSPGTERKLFF. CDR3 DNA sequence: TGTGCCAGCTCACCCGGGACAGAGCGAAAACTGTTTTTT.

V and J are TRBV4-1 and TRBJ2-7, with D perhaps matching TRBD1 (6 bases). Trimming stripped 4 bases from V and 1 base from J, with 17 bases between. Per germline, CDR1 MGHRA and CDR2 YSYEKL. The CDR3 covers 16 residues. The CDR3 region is CASSLEQGDLSYEQYF. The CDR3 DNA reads TGCGCCAGCAGCCTAGAACAGGGTGACTTATCCTACGAGCAGTACTTC.

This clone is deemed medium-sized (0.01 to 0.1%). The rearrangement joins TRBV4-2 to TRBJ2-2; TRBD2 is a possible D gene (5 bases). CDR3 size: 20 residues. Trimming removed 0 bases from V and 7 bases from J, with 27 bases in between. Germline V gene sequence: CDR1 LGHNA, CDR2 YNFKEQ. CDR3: CASSQDRGSVGEWWGGELFF. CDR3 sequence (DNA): TGTGCCAGCAGCCAAGATCGAGGGTCGGTCGGGGAATGGTGGGGCGGGGAGCTGTTTTTT.

The CDR3 sequence: CASSLAGFGQFF. The CDR3 nucleotides are TGTGCCAGCAGTCTCGCAGGGTTCGGGCAGTTCTTC. The V call is TRBV6-5, the J call TRBJ2-1; D may be TRBD1 (5 bases). The CDR3 is 12 amino acids. CDR1 MNHEY and CDR2 SVGAGI come from the germline V gene. V dropped 5 bases and J dropped 12 bases, with 14 bases sitting between them.

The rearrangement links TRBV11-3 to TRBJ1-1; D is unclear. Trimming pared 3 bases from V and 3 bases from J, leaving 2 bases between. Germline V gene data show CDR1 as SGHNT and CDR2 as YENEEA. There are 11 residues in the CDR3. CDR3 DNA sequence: TGTGCCAGCAGCTTCGACACTGAAGCTTTCTTT. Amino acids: CASSFDTEAFF.

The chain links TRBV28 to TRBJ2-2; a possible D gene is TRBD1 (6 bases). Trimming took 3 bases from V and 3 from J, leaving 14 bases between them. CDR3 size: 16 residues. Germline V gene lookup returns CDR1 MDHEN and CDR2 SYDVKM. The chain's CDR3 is CASSFTGILDTGELFF. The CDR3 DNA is TGTGCCAGCAGTTTCACAGGGATTCTCGACACCGGGGAGCTGTTTTTT.

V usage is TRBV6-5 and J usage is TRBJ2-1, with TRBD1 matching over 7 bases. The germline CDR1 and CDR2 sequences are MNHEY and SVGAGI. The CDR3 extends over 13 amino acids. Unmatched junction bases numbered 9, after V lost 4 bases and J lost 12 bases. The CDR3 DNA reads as TGTGCCAGCAGTTTCCTTGACAGGGTGGGGCAGTTCTTC. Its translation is CASSFLDRVGQFF.

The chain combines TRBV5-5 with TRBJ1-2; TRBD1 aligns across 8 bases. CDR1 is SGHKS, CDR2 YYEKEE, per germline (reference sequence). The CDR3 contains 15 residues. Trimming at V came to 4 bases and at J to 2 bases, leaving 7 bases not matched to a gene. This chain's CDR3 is CASSRSTGVNYGYTF. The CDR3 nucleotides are TGTGCCAGCAGCAGGTCGACAGGGGTCAACTATGGCTACACCTTC.